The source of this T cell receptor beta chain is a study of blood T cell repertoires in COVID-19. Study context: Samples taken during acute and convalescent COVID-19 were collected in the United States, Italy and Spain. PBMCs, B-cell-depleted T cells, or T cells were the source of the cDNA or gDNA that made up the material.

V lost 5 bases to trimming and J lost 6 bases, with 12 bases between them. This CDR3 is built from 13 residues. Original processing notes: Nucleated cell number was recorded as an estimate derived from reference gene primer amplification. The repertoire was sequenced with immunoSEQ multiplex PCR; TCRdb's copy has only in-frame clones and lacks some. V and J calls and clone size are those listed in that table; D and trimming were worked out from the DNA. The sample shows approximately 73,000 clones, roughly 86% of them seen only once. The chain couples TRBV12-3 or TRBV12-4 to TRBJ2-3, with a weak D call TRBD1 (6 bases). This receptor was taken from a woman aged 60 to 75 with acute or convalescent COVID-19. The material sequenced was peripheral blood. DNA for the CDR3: TGTGCCAGCAGTCTGAACCAGGGGGATACGCAGTATTTT. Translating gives CASSLNQGDTQYF.